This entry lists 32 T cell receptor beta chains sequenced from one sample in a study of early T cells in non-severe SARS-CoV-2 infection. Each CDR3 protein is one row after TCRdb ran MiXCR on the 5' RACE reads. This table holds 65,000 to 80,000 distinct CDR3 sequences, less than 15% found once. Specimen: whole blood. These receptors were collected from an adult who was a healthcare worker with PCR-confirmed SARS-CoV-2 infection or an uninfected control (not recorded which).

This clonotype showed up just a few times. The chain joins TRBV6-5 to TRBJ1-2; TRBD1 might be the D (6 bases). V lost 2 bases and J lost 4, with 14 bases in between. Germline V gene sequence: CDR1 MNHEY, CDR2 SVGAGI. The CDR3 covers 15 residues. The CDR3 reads CASSYDQGQSYGYTF. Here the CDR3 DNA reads TGTGCCAGCAGTTACGATCAGGGGCAGTCCTATGGCTACACCTTC.

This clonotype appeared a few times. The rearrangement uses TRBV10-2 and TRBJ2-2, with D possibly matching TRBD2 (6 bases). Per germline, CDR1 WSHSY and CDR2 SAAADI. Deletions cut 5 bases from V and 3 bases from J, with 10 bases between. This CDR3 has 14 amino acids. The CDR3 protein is CASSWDSHTGELFF. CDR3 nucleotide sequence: TGCGCCAGCAGTTGGGACTCTCACACCGGGGAGCTGTTTTTT.

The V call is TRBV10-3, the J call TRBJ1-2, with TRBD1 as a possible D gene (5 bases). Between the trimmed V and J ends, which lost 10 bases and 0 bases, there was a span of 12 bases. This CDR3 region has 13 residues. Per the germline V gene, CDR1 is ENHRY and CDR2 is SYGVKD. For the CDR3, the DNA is TGTGCCACCCATCAGGGAACTAACTATGGCTACACCTTC. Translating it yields CATHQGTNYGYTF.

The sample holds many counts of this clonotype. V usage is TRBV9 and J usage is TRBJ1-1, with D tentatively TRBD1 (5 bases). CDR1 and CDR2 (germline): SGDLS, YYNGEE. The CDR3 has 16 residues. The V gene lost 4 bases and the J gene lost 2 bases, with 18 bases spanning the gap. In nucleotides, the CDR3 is TGTGCCAGCAGCTCCCGACAGTCCCCTCCAAACACTGAAGCTTTCTTT. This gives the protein CASSSRQSPPNTEAFF.

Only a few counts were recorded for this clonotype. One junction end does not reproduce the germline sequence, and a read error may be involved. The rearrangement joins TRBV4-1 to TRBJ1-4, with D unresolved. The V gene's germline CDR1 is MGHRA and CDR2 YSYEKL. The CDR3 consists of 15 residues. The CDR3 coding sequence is TGCGCCAGCACCCAAGGAATACAGCCTAATGAAAAACTGTTTTTT. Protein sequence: CASTQGIQPNEKLFF.

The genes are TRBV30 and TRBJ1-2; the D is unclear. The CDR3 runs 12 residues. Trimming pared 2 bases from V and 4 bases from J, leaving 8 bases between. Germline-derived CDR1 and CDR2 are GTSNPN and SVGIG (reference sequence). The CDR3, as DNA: TGTGCCTGGAGTCCAATCGGCTATGGCTACACCTTC. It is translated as CAWSPIGYGYTF.

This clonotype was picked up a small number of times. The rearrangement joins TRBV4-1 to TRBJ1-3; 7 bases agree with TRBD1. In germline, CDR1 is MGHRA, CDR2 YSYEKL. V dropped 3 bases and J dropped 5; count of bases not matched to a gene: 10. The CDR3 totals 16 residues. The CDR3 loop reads CASSQPSRDSRNTIYF. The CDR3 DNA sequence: TGCGCCAGCAGCCAGCCGTCCCGGGACAGCAGAAACACCATATATTTT.

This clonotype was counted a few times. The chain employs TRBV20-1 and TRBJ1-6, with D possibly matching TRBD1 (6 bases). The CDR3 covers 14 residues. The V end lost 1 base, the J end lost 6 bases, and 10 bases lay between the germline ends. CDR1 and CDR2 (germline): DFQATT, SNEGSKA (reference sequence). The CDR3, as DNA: TGCAGTGCTAGAGCGTGGGGGGCTAATTCACCCCTCCACTTT. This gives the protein CSARAWGANSPLHF.

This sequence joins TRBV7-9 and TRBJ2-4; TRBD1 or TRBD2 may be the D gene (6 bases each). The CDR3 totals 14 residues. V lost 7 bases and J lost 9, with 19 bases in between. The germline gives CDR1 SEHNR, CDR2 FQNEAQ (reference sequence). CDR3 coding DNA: TGTGCCAGCACCACTGGGGGGCTAGCACCCATTCAGTACTTC. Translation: CASTTGGLAPIQYF.

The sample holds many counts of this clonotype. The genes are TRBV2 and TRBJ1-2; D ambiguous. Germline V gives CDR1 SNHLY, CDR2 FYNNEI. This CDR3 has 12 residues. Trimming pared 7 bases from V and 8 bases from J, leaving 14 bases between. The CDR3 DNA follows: TGTGCCAGCACTTTGGAGGTTGAAGGCTACACCTTC. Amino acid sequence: CASTLEVEGYTF.

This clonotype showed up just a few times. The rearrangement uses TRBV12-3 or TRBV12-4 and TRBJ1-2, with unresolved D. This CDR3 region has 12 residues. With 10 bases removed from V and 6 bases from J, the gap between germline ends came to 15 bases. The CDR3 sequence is CATGSPPDGYTF. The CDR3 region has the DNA TGTGCCACCGGGTCTCCTCCGGATGGCTACACCTTC.

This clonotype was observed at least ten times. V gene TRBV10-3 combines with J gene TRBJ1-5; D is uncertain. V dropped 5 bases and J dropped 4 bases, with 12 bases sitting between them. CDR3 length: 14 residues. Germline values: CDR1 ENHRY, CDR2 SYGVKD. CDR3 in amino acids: CAISRTGNNQPQHF. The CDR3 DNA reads TGTGCCATCAGTAGGACTGGGAATAATCAGCCCCAGCATTTT.

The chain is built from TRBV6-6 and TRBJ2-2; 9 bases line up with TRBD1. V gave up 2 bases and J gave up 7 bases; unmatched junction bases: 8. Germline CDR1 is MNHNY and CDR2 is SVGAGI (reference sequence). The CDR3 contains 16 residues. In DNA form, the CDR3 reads TGTGCCAGCAGTTACCGTGGGACAGGGTCGTACGGGGAGCTGTTTTTT. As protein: CASSYRGTGSYGELFF.

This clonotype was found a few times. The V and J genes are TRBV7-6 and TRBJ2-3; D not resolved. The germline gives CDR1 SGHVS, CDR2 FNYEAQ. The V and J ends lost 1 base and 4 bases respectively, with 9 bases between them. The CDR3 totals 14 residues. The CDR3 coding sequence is TGTGCCAGCAGCTTAGGGGATTATGCAGATACGCAGTATTTT. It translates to CASSLGDYADTQYF.

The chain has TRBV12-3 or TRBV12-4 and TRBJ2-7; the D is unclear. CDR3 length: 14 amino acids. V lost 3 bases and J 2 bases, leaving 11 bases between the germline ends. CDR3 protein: CASSFGPGTYEQYF. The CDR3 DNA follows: TGTGCCAGCAGTTTCGGTCCCGGCACCTACGAGCAGTACTTC.

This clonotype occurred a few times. As DNA, the CDR3 is TGCGCCAGCAGCTCAGGGACGGCCGGCGATCAGCCCCAGCATTTT. This gives the protein CASSSGTAGDQPQHF. The rearrangement joins TRBV5-1 to TRBJ1-5; D is possibly TRBD1 (5 bases). The germline V gene encodes CDR1 SGHRS and CDR2 YFSETQ. Trimming took 3 bases from V and 5 from J, leaving 15 bases between them. CDR3 length: 15 amino acids.

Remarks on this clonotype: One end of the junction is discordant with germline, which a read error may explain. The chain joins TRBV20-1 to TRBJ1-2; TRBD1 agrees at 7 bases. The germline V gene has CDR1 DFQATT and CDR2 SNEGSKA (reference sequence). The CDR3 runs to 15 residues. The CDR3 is CSARDLGGAPRGYAF. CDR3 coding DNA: TGCAGTGCTAGAGATCTAGGGGGCGCCCCGAGAGGCTACGCCTTC.

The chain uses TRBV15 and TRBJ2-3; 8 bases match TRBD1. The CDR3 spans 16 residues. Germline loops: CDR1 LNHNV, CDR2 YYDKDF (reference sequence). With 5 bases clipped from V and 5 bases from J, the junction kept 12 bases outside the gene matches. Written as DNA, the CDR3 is TGTGCCACCAGCGGTTATCCGCAGGGGGCAATAGATACGCAGTATTTT. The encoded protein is CATSGYPQGAIDTQYF.

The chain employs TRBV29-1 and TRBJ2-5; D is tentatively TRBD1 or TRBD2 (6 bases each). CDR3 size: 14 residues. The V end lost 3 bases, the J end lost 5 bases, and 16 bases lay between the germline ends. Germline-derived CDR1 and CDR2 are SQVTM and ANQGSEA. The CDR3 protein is CSVDFQGRMETQYF. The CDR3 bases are TGCAGCGTTGATTTTCAGGGGAGGATGGAGACCCAGTACTTC.

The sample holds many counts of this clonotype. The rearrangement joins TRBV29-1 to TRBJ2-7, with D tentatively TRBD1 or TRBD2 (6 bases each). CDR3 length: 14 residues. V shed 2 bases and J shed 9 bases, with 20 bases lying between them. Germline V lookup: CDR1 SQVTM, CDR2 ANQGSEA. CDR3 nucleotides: TGCAGCGTTGAATCTCGGAGGGCAGGGGCCGGGCAGTACTTC. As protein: CSVESRRAGAGQYF.

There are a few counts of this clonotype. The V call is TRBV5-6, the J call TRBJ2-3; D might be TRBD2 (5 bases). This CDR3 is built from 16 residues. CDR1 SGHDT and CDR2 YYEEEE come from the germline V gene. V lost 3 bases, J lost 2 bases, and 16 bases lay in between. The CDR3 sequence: CASSSWESGYTDTQYF. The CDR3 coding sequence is TGTGCCAGCAGCTCTTGGGAGAGTGGGTACACAGATACGCAGTATTTT.

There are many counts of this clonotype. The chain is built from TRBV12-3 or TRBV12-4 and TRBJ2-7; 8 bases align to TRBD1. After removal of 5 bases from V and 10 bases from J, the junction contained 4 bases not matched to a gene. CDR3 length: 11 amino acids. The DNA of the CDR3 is TGTGCCAGCAGTCCCGGACAGGGTCAGTACTTC. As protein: CASSPGQGQYF.

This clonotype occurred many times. The CDR3 loop is CSVARQGQWTEAFF. CDR3 nucleotide sequence: TGCAGCGTTGCCCGACAGGGGCAATGGACTGAAGCTTTCTTT. The chain combines TRBV29-1 with TRBJ1-1; 8 bases are shared with TRBD1. The length of the CDR3 is 14 residues. Germline values: CDR1 SQVTM, CDR2 ANQGSEA. J gave up 5 bases and V 4 bases, and 9 bases lay outside the gene matches.

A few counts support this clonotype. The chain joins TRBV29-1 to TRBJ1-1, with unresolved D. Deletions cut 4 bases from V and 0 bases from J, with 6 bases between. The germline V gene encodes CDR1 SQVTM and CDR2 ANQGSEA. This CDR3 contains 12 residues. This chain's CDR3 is CSVGSMNTEAFF. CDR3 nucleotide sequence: TGCAGCGTTGGCAGCATGAACACTGAAGCTTTCTTT.

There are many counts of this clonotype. The CDR3 sequence is CASSPVSNTGELFF. The CDR3 DNA is TGTGCCAGCAGCCCCGTGTCGAACACCGGGGAGCTGTTTTTT. The chain combines TRBV7-3 with TRBJ2-2; D is ambiguous. Deletions cut 5 bases from V and 0 bases from J, with 7 bases between. The CDR3 is 14 residues long. Germline CDR1 is SGHTA and CDR2 is FQGTGA.

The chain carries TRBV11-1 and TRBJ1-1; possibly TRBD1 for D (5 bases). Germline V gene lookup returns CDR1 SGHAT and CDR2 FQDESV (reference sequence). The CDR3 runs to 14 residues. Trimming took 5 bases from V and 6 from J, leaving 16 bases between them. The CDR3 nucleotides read TGTGCCAGCAGCCTTGACAGAGTGGACCCTGAAGCTTTCTTT. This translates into CASSLDRVDPEAFF.

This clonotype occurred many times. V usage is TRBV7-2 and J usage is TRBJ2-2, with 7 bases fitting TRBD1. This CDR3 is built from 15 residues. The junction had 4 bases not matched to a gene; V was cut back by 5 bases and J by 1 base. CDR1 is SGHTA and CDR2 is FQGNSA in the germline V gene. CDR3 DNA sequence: TGTGCCAGCAGCCGAAGGACAGGGAACACCGGGGAGCTGTTTTTT. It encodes CASSRRTGNTGELFF. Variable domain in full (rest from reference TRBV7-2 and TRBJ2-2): GAGVSQSPSNKVTEKGKDVELRCDPISGHTALYWYRQSLGQGLEFLIYFQGNSAPDKSGLPSDRFSAERTGGSVSTLTIQRTQQEDSAVYLCASSRRTGNTGELFFGEGSRLTVL.

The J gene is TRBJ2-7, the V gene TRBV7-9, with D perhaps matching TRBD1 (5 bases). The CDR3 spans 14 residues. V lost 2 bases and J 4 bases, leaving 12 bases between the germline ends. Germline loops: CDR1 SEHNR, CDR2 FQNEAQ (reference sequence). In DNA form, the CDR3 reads TGTGCCAGCAGCTTACAGGGTTCTAGGTACGAGCAGTACTTC. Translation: CASSLQGSRYEQYF.

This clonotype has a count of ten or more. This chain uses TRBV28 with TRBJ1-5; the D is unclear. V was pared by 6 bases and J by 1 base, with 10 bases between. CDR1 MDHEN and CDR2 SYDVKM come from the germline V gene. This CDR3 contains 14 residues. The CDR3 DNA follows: TGTGCCAGCAGCTTACCCGGGAGCAATCAGCCCCAGCATTTT. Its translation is CASSLPGSNQPQHF. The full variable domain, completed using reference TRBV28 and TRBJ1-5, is DVKVTQSSRYLVKRTGEKVFLECVQDMDHENMFWYRQDPGLGLRLIYFSYDVKMKEKGDIPEGYSVSREKKERFSLILESASTNQTSMYLCASSLPGSNQPQHFGDGTRLSIL.

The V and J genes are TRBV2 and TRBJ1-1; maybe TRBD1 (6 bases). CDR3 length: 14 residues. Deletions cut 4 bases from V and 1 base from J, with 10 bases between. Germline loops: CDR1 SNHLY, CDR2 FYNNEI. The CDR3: CASSGQVQNTEAFF. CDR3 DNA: TGTGCCAGCAGTGGACAGGTTCAGAACACTGAAGCTTTCTTT.

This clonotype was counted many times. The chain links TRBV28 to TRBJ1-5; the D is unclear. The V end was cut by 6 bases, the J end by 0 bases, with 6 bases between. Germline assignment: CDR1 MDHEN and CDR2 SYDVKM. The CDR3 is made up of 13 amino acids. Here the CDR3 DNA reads TGTGCCAGCAGCTTTTATAGCAATCAGCCCCAGCATTTT. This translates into CASSFYSNQPQHF.

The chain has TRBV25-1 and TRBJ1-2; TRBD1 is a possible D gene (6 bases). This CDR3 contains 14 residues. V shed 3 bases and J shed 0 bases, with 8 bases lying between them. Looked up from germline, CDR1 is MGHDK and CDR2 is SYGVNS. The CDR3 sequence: CASSDWGPNYGYTF. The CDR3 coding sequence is TGTGCCAGCAGTGATTGGGGGCCTAACTATGGCTACACCTTC.